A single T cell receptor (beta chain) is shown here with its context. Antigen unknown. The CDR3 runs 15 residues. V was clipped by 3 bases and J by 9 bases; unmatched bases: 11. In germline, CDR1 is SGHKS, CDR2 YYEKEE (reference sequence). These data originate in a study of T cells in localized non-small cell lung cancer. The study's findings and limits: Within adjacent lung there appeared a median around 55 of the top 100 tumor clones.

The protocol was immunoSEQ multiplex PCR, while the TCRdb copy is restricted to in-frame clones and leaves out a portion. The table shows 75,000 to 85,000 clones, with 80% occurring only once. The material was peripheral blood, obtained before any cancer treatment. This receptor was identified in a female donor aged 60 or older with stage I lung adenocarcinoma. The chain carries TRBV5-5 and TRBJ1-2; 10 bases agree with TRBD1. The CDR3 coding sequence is TGTGCCAGCAGCTCTTCCGGGACAGGGGTGAGGCGCTACACCTTC. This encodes CASSSSGTGVRRYTF.